This T cell receptor (beta chain) was recorded in a study of shared clonotypes between healthy human individuals. Study-wide background: The plates for each donor numbered three CD4 naive, three CD4 memory, two CD8 naive and one CD8 memory.

The CDR3 sequence is 15 residues long. Trimming cost V 2 bases and J 3 bases; bases outside gene matches: 8. In germline, CDR1 is SGHRS, CDR2 YFSETQ. Assay used: immunoSEQ multiplex PCR; TCRdb lists only in-frame clones, some missing. In the table there are about 2.4 million clones, 93% of which are singletons. The V and J genes are TRBV5-1 and TRBJ2-7, with 7 bases that match TRBD2. The source of this sequence is a man aged 18 to 35 in good health. Some clones in this sample may be carry-over from other donors' samples. Source material: naive CD4+ T cells from PBMCs. Regarding subset: CD45RA+ positively selected. This CDR3 is CASSLSLAANYEQYF. The CDR3 DNA reads as TGCGCCAGCAGCTTATCGCTAGCGGCCAACTACGAGCAGTACTTC.